The 16 T cell receptor beta chains below were found in one sample sequenced in a study of blood T cell repertoires in COVID-19. The table came from immunoSEQ multiplex PCR; TCRdb's copy has only in-frame clones and leaves some out. Of about 74,000 clones listed, over 75% were seen once; the top ten hold more than 2.5%. The specimen was peripheral blood. The receptor source for this set is a man aged 65-85 years with active or convalescent COVID-19.

This rearrangement joins TRBV12-5 to TRBJ2-5; no definite D call. The CDR3 extends over 13 amino acids. The V gene lost 7 bases and the J gene lost 4 bases, with 13 bases spanning the gap. Germline CDR1 and CDR2: LGHNT and FRNRAP. The CDR3 region is CASVPPPGETQYF. Here the CDR3 DNA reads TGTGCTAGTGTCCCCCCCCCGGGAGAGACCCAGTACTTC.

J is TRBJ1-2 and V is TRBV29-1; D may be TRBD1 (6 bases). Germline CDR1 and CDR2: SQVTM and ANQGSEA. This CDR3 is 15 amino acids long. Trimming cost V 2 bases and J 3 bases, with 16 bases left between them. CDR3 DNA sequence: TGCAGCGTTGAACTCCAGGGGAGGGCGGACTATGGCTACACCTTC. This sequence encodes CSVELQGRADYGYTF.

J is TRBJ2-4 and V is TRBV28; D unclear. Per the germline V gene, CDR1 is MDHEN and CDR2 is SYDVKM. Trimming took off 6 bases at V and 4 bases at J, with 13 bases between the two ends. The length of the CDR3 is 14 residues. CDR3 in amino acids: CASSFAAVKNIQYF. The DNA of the CDR3 is TGTGCCAGCAGCTTCGCGGCAGTGAAAAACATTCAGTACTTC.

In this sample, this clone turned up once. The chain uses TRBV30 and TRBJ2-5, with D uncertain. Per germline, CDR1 GTSNPN and CDR2 SVGIG (reference sequence). The CDR3 covers 13 residues. The ends were cut back, 2 bases at V and 1 base at J, with 8 bases in the middle. CDR3 DNA: TGTGCCTGGAGTACGCAGGCCCAAGAGACCCAGTACTTC. It specifies CAWSTQAQETQYF.

The J gene is TRBJ2-3, the V gene TRBV9; TRBD2 agrees at 7 bases. V lost 3 bases, J lost 6 bases, and 10 bases stayed unmatched. The CDR3 has 15 amino acids. Germline CDR1 reads SGDLS; CDR2 reads YYNGEE. CDR3 sequence: CASSASGTRQDTQYF. The CDR3 coding sequence is TGTGCCAGCAGCGCGAGCGGGACGAGACAGGATACGCAGTATTTT.

The rearrangement joins TRBV3-1 (or the pseudogene TRBV3-2) to TRBJ2-5; 10 bases align to TRBD2. Germline trimming cut 6 bases from V and 2 bases from J; bases unmatched to any gene: 3. Germline V lookup: CDR1 LGHDT, CDR2 YNNKEL (reference sequence). CDR3 length: 14 amino acids. The CDR3: CASSISGGQETQYF. CDR3 nucleotide sequence: TGTGCCAGCAGTATTAGCGGGGGGCAAGAGACCCAGTACTTC.

The CDR3, as DNA: TGTGCCAGTAGCTGGGGTCTGTTTAGCGGGGTAAAAGAGACCCAGTACTTC. Its protein product is CASSWGLFSGVKETQYF. This chain joins TRBV19 and TRBJ2-5; 8 bases match TRBD2. Germline V gene sequence: CDR1 LNHDA, CDR2 SQIVND (reference sequence). The CDR3 sequence is 17 residues long. The junction had 15 bases not matched to a gene; V was cut back by 6 bases and J by 3 bases.

V and J are TRBV18 and TRBJ2-1; the match to TRBD2 covers 15 bases. The CDR3 length is 16 residues. Germline lookup yields CDR1 KGHSH and CDR2 LQKENI. Trimming removed 0 bases from V and 6 bases from J; junction bases left unmatched: 0. CDR3 loop: CASSPPGLAGGNEQFF. DNA for the CDR3: TGTGCCAGCTCACCACCGGGACTAGCGGGAGGCAATGAGCAGTTCTTC. Combining the CDR3 with reference TRBV18 and TRBJ2-1 gives the whole variable domain NAGVMQNPRHLVRRRGQEARLRCSPMKGHSHVYWYRQLPEEGLKFMVYLQKENIIDESGMPKERFSAEFPKEGPSILRIQQVVRGDSAAYFCASSPPGLAGGNEQFFGPGTRLTVL.

This chain joins TRBV5-1 and TRBJ1-2; 11 bases fit TRBD1. Germline CDR1 and CDR2: SGHRS and YFSETQ. Trimming removed 3 bases from V and 6 bases from J; junction bases left unmatched: 7. The CDR3 is 15 residues long. CDR3 sequence: CASSSRTGGLDGYTF. CDR3 DNA sequence: TGCGCCAGCAGCTCCCGGACAGGGGGCCTCGATGGCTACACCTTC.

A single count supports this clone. V usage is TRBV4-1 and J usage is TRBJ2-7; TRBD2 agrees at 9 bases. Trimming removed 1 base from V and 3 bases from J; junction bases left unmatched: 13. CDR3 length: 18 residues. Germline-derived CDR1 and CDR2 are MGHRA and YSYEKL. CDR3 nucleotide sequence: TGCGCCAGCAGCCAAGCGGGCGGGGGGGCCTTTATTGTCTACGAGCAGTACTTC. Translated: CASSQAGGGAFIVYEQYF.

This chain links TRBV6-6 with TRBJ1-2, with a weak D call TRBD1 (5 bases). The CDR3 totals 14 residues. Germline V gene sequence: CDR1 MNHNY, CDR2 SVGAGI (reference sequence). Trimming removed 2 bases at V and 7 bases at J, with 14 bases between. The CDR3 sequence is CASSYGREFSGYTF. The CDR3 nucleotides read TGTGCCAGCAGTTACGGCAGGGAATTCTCTGGCTACACCTTC.

Details on this clone: This sample also contains other DNA sequences that code for the same CDR3. V gene TRBV5-1 combines with J gene TRBJ1-3, with TRBD1 as a possible D gene (5 bases). The CDR3 loop spans 14 amino acids. Germline CDR1 and CDR2: SGHRS and YFSETQ. V was cut by 0 bases and J by 2 bases, with 6 bases left in between. DNA of the CDR3: TGCGCCAGCAGCTTGGGGGGCACTGGAAACACCATATATTTT. Translation: CASSLGGTGNTIYF.

This clone has just one count. The chain links TRBV10-3 to TRBJ1-1, with D perhaps matching TRBD1 (5 bases). CDR1 ENHRY and CDR2 SYGVKD come from the germline V gene. This CDR3 spans 14 amino acids. Between the trimmed V and J ends, which lost 1 base and 0 bases, there was a span of 6 bases. This CDR3 is CAISEYRMNTEAFF. CDR3 sequence (DNA): TGTGCCATCAGTGAGTACAGGATGAACACTGAAGCTTTCTTT.

This chain links TRBV9 with TRBJ2-1, with 10 bases that match TRBD2. The J segment lost 5 bases and the V segment lost 3 bases, leaving 8 bases of the junction unmatched. Germline CDR1 reads SGDLS; CDR2 reads YYNGEE. This CDR3 is 16 amino acids long. The CDR3: CASSAISGRAHNEQFF. The CDR3 bases are TGTGCCAGCAGCGCTATCAGCGGGAGGGCCCACAATGAGCAGTTCTTC.

CDR3 in amino acids: CASSPGGKGRHFQETQYF. The CDR3 region has the DNA TGTGCCAGCAGTCCGGGGGGGAAGGGCAGACACTTCCAAGAGACCCAGTACTTC. The chain has TRBV11-2 and TRBJ2-5, with 8 bases identical to TRBD2. The ends lost 6 bases at V and 1 base at J; junction bases unmatched: 16. This CDR3 contains 18 residues. Germline V gives CDR1 SGHAT, CDR2 FQNNGV.

The CDR3, as DNA: TGTGCCAGCAGCTTACGGGGGGATGGCAATCAGCCCCAGCATTTT. It specifies CASSLRGDGNQPQHF. The rearrangement uses TRBV7-8 and TRBJ1-5; perhaps TRBD1 as D (5 bases). The V gene's germline CDR1 is SGHVS and CDR2 FQNEAQ. This CDR3 region has 15 residues. Deletions cut 2 bases from V and 2 bases from J, with 10 bases between.